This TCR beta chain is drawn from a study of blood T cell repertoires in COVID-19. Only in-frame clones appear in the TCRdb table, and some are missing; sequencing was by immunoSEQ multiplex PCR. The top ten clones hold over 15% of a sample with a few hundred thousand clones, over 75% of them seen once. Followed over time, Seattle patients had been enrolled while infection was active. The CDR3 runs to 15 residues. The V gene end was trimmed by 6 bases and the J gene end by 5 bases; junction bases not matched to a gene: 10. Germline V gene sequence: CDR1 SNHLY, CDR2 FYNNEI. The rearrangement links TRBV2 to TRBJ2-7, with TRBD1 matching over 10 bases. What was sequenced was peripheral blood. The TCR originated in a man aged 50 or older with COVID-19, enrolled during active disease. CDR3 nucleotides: TGTGCCAGCAGATCCGAATGGGACAGGGGCCACGAGCAGTACTTC. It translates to CASRSEWDRGHEQYF.